The next 13 T cell receptor beta chains were all read from a single sample in a study of OX40 agonist ivuxolimab in advanced cancers. The table came from immunoSEQ multiplex PCR; TCRdb's copy has only in-frame clones and leaves some out. There are approximately 54,000 clones in the sample; approximately 91% occur only once, and over 10% lies in the top ten. The sequencing used CD4+ or CD8+ T cells sorted from blood, collected in a trial of the OX40 agonist ivuxolimab. The receptors come from an adult with an advanced solid tumor such as melanoma, head and neck, liver or kidney cancer.

The chain employs TRBV6-1 and TRBJ2-5; 9 nucleotides match TRBD1. The CDR3 runs to 14 residues. From germline, CDR1 is MNHNS and CDR2 SASEGT. With 6 bases clipped from V and 4 bases from J, the junction kept 6 bases outside the gene matches. The DNA for the CDR3 is TGTGCCAGCAGCGCCGGGACAGGGAGAGAGACCCAGTACTTC. Protein: CASSAGTGRETQYF.

The genes are TRBV27 and TRBJ2-1, with 8 bases matching TRBD2. The trim removed 5 bases at V and 6 bases at J, leaving 15 bases unmatched. Per the germline V gene, CDR1 is MNHEY and CDR2 is SMNVEV (reference sequence). The length of the CDR3 is 17 residues. The CDR3 sequence is CASSPRPGTRIGNEQFF. The CDR3, as DNA: TGTGCCAGCAGTCCCCGTCCCGGGACTAGAATCGGCAATGAGCAGTTCTTC.

This chain connects TRBV6-6 to TRBJ2-7, with D tentatively TRBD1 (6 bases). V dropped 5 bases and J dropped 3 bases, with 14 bases sitting between them. The germline V gene encodes CDR1 MNHNY and CDR2 SVGAGI (reference sequence). The CDR3 spans 14 residues. The CDR3 here is CASSPDSYNYEQYF. Here the CDR3 DNA reads TGTGCCAGCAGTCCGGACAGTTATAACTACGAGCAGTACTTC.

The V gene is TRBV27, the J gene TRBJ2-1; TRBD2 matches 10 bases. Germline CDR1 reads MNHEY; CDR2 reads SMNVEV (reference sequence). CDR3 length equals 16 residues. Trimming took 5 bases from V and 0 from J; bases not matched to a gene: 4. This CDR3 is CASSRLAGASYNEQFF. Written as DNA, the CDR3 is TGTGCCAGCAGTCGACTAGCGGGTGCCTCCTACAATGAGCAGTTCTTC.

The chain has TRBV19 and TRBJ2-7, with 8 bases identical to TRBD1. Germline CDR1 LNHDA, CDR2 SQIVND (reference sequence). The CDR3 runs 14 residues. The V gene end was trimmed by 6 bases and the J gene end by 4 bases; junction bases not matched to a gene: 8. The CDR3 loop reads CASSDQGAGYEQYF. CDR3 bases: TGTGCCAGTAGCGATCAGGGGGCAGGGTACGAGCAGTACTTC.

The chain carries TRBV15 and TRBJ2-7, with 9 positions matching TRBD2. Germline assignment: CDR1 LNHNV and CDR2 YYDKDF (reference sequence). After removal of 1 base from V and 4 bases from J, the junction contained 5 bases not matched to a gene. The CDR3 loop spans 15 amino acids. CDR3 in amino acids: CATSRGREGLYEQYF. DNA of the CDR3: TGTGCCACCAGCAGAGGGCGGGAGGGCTTATACGAGCAGTACTTC.

CDR3 nucleotide sequence: TGTGCCAGCAGCTTGCGGGACAGAGGCGAGCAGTACTTC. Translation gives CASSLRDRGEQYF. The chain is built from TRBV7-6 and TRBJ2-7; weak D call: TRBD1 (7 bases). Trimming cost V 3 bases and J 6 bases, with 12 bases left between them. Germline V lookup: CDR1 SGHVS, CDR2 FNYEAQ. The CDR3 loop spans 13 amino acids.

V is TRBV11-2 and J is TRBJ2-7; TRBD1 is a possible D gene (5 bases). The V gene lost 5 bases and the J gene lost 3 bases, with 14 bases spanning the gap. Germline V gene data show CDR1 as SGHAT and CDR2 as FQNNGV. The CDR3 runs 14 residues. The CDR3: CASSTGASFYEQYF. CDR3 nucleotide sequence: TGTGCCAGCAGCACAGGCGCCTCCTTCTACGAGCAGTACTTC.

The chain combines TRBV7-9 with TRBJ2-2, with a weak D call TRBD2 (5 bases). The length of the CDR3 is 13 residues. Looked up from germline, CDR1 is SEHNR and CDR2 is FQNEAQ (reference sequence). V shed 7 bases and J shed 5 bases, with 11 bases lying between them. CDR3 in amino acids: CASTYRGTGELFF. For the CDR3, the DNA is TGTGCCAGCACCTACCGGGGAACCGGGGAGCTGTTTTTT.

The V gene is TRBV7-9, the J gene TRBJ2-7; TRBD2 might be the D (5 bases). The CDR3 has 15 residues. Deletions cut 2 bases from V and 3 bases from J, with 14 bases between. Germline-derived CDR1 and CDR2 are SEHNR and FQNEAQ (reference sequence). CDR3 sequence: CASSLFDAGNYEQYF. CDR3 bases: TGTGCCAGCAGCTTATTTGACGCCGGGAACTACGAGCAGTACTTC.

J is TRBJ2-4 and V is TRBV10-3, with D maybe TRBD1 (5 bases). The germline CDR1 and CDR2 sequences are ENHRY and SYGVKD. V was clipped by 4 bases and J by 0 bases, with 16 bases between them. The CDR3 has 17 amino acids. DNA of the CDR3: TGTGCCATCAGTGTAGGGGAAGGGCCTTTAGCCAAAAACATTCAGTACTTC. As protein: CAISVGEGPLAKNIQYF.

This chain joins TRBV9 and TRBJ2-6, with TRBD1 identical over 7 bases. V was clipped by 1 base and J by 4 bases; unmatched bases: 11. The germline CDR1 and CDR2 sequences are SGDLS and YYNGEE. The CDR3 consists of 18 residues. In DNA, the CDR3 is TGTGCCAGCAGCGTATCTTCGACAGGGATGCCCGGGGCCAACGTCCTGACTTTC. Encoded protein: CASSVSSTGMPGANVLTF.

The V and J genes are TRBV5-6 and TRBJ2-7; tentatively, D is TRBD1 (5 bases). The V gene's germline CDR1 is SGHDT and CDR2 YYEEEE. The CDR3 sequence is 12 residues long. V lost 0 bases and J lost 8, with 9 bases in between. The CDR3 is CASSLDRIQQYF. The CDR3 DNA sequence: TGTGCCAGCAGCTTGGACAGGATACAGCAGTACTTC.